The 14 T cell receptor beta chains presented below share a single source sample, sequenced in a study of blood T cell repertoires in COVID-19. Measured with immunoSEQ multiplex PCR; TCRdb has only the in-frame clones, and not every one. Here the sample spans hundreds of thousands of clones, roughly nine tenths being singletons. The sequenced sample was peripheral blood. These receptors were obtained from a man aged 18 to 35 with COVID-19, enrolled during active disease.

The rearrangement links TRBV15 to TRBJ2-7, with 8 bases fitting TRBD2. The CDR3 sequence is 19 residues long. Germline trimming cut 0 bases from V and 4 bases from J; bases unmatched to any gene: 17. Germline loops: CDR1 LNHNV, CDR2 YYDKDF (reference sequence). CDR3 sequence (DNA): TGTGCCACCAGCAGAGATCAAGGTAAGCGGGAGCACCTAGTATACGAGCAGTACTTC. This encodes CATSRDQGKREHLVYEQYF.

J is TRBJ2-7 and V is TRBV27; D might be TRBD1 (5 bases). The germline CDR1 and CDR2 sequences are MNHEY and SMNVEV (reference sequence). Between the trimmed V and J ends, which lost 5 bases and 6 bases, there was a span of 17 bases. This CDR3 is built from 14 residues. This CDR3 reads CASSPDSTPPEQYF. In nucleotides, the CDR3 is TGTGCCAGCAGTCCCGACAGTACCCCCCCCGAGCAGTACTTC.

In its sample, this clone was seen a few times. The J gene is TRBJ2-2, the V gene TRBV4-1; the D gene is possibly TRBD1 (6 bases). The CDR3 has 17 amino acids. Trimming left V 0 bases short and J 0 bases short, with 11 bases between. CDR1 is MGHRA and CDR2 is YSYEKL in the germline V gene. The CDR3 bases are TGCGCCAGCAGCCAAGATAAGGACAGTGCGAACACCGGGGAGCTGTTTTTT. Its protein is CASSQDKDSANTGELFF.

The chain uses TRBV2 and TRBJ2-1; 11 bases line up with TRBD2. The germline gives CDR1 SNHLY, CDR2 FYNNEI. V trimming: 11 bases; J trimming: 9 bases; junction bases outside the gene matches: 9. This CDR3 has 13 amino acids. In DNA, the CDR3 is TGTGCCGGAGCGGGACTAGCGGCTGCTGAGCAGTTCTTC. Translated: CAGAGLAAAEQFF.

This rearrangement joins TRBV6-1 to TRBJ2-7, with D possibly TRBD1 on 6 matching bases. V was pared by 1 base and J by 6 bases, with 16 bases between. The CDR3 is 15 amino acids. Per the germline V gene, CDR1 is MNHNS and CDR2 is SASEGT. CDR3 sequence (DNA): TGTGCCAGCAGTGAAGGCCCCGGACAGATGTTCGAGCAGTACTTC. It codes for CASSEGPGQMFEQYF.

The chain has TRBV6-1 and TRBJ1-2; D is unresolved. The CDR3 length is 17 residues. Looked up from germline, CDR1 is MNHNS and CDR2 is SASEGT. Trimming left V 2 bases short and J 4 bases short, with 20 bases between. In nucleotides, the CDR3 is TGTGCCAGCAGTGAAAGGCTCCGCGTTAGACACCTCTATGGCTACACCTTC. Its protein product is CASSERLRVRHLYGYTF.

The chain uses TRBV29-1 and TRBJ2-3, with D perhaps matching TRBD1 (5 bases). V lost 4 bases, J lost 4 bases, and 18 bases lay in between. Germline CDR1 and CDR2: SQVTM and ANQGSEA. CDR3 length: 15 amino acids. Here the CDR3 reads CSVALSQGIADTQYF. The CDR3 coding sequence is TGCAGCGTTGCGTTGTCCCAGGGAATTGCAGATACGCAGTATTTT.

This chain uses TRBV5-1 with TRBJ1-5; D is unclear. The CDR3 covers 15 residues. The germline V and J ends were trimmed by 1 base and 1 base, with 9 bases remaining between them. Germline V gene data show CDR1 as SGHRS and CDR2 as YFSETQ. CDR3 region: CASSLNTGSNQPQHF. For the CDR3, the DNA is TGCGCCAGCAGCTTGAATACGGGGAGCAATCAGCCCCAGCATTTT.

V and J are TRBV5-1 and TRBJ2-5, with TRBD1 matching over 9 bases. J was trimmed by 5 bases and V by 0 bases; bases with no gene match: 5. Germline V gene data show CDR1 as SGHRS and CDR2 as YFSETQ. The CDR3 consists of 15 residues. The CDR3 here is CASSLEGQGYETQYF. The CDR3 bases are TGCGCCAGCAGCTTGGAAGGACAGGGGTACGAGACCCAGTACTTC.

The V gene is TRBV27, the J gene TRBJ2-7; D perhaps matches TRBD2 (5 bases). The CDR3 is made up of 13 amino acids. With 3 bases removed from V and 2 bases from J, the gap between germline ends came to 8 bases. Germline V gene data show CDR1 as MNHEY and CDR2 as SMNVEV (reference sequence). CDR3 in amino acids: CASSFGDPYEQYF. DNA for the CDR3: TGTGCCAGCAGTTTCGGGGATCCCTACGAGCAGTACTTC.

V is TRBV3-1 (or the pseudogene TRBV3-2) and J is TRBJ2-5; 9 bases fit TRBD2. Germline CDR1 reads LGHDT; CDR2 reads YNNKEL (reference sequence). The CDR3 is 16 amino acids. Trimming took 4 bases from V and 5 from J; bases not matched to a gene: 11. In DNA form, the CDR3 reads TGTGCCAGCAGCCTCGGTAGCGGGAGACTTGTGGAGACCCAGTACTTC. As protein: CASSLGSGRLVETQYF.

V gene TRBV28 combines with J gene TRBJ2-5, with 8 bases fitting TRBD1. CDR3 length equals 15 residues. Germline loops: CDR1 MDHEN, CDR2 SYDVKM. V trimming: 5 bases; J trimming: 2 bases; junction bases outside the gene matches: 7. The CDR3, as DNA: TGTGCCAGCAGTGACTGGACAGGGAGGCAAGAGACCCAGTACTTC. Translated: CASSDWTGRQETQYF.

The J gene is TRBJ1-4, the V gene TRBV6-5; D possibly corresponds to TRBD1 (6 bases). V lost 2 bases and J lost 3, with 10 bases in between. The CDR3 is 15 amino acids. Germline V gene data show CDR1 as MNHEY and CDR2 as SVGAGI. The CDR3 sequence: CASSYGGAANEKLFF. In DNA, the CDR3 is TGTGCCAGCAGTTACGGGGGGGCTGCTAATGAAAAACTGTTTTTT.

Worth noting for this clone: In the same sample, other DNA sequences code for this CDR3. The V and J genes are TRBV28 and TRBJ1-2; D ambiguous. CDR1 is MDHEN, CDR2 SYDVKM, per germline. The CDR3 is 11 residues long. The V end lost 6 bases, the J end lost 4 bases, and 6 bases lay between the germline ends. The CDR3 nucleotides read TGTGCCAGCAGCTACGGCTATGGCTACACCTTC. Its protein is CASSYGYGYTF.